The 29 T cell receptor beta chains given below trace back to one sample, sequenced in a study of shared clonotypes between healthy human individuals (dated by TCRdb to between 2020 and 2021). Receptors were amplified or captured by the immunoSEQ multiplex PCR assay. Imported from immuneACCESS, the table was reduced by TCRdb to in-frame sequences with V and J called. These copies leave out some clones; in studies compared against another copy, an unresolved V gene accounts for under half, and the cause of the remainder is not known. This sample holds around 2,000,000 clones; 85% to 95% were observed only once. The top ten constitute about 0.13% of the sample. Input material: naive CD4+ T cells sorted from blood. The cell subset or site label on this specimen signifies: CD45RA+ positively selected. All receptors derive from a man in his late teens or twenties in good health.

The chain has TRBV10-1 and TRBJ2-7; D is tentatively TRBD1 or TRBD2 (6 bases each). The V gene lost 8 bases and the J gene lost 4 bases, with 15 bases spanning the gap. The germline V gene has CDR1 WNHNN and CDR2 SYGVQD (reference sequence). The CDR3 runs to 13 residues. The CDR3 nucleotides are TGCGCCAGCCCGGGGGCCCCAAGGTACGAGCAGTACTTC. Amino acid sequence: CASPGAPRYEQYF.

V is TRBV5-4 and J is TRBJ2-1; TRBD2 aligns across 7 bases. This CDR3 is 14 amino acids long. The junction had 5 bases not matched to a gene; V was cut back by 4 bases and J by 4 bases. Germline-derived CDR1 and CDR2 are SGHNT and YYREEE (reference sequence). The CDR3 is CASSLSGPYNEQFF. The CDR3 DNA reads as TGTGCCAGCAGCCTTAGCGGGCCTTACAATGAGCAGTTCTTC.

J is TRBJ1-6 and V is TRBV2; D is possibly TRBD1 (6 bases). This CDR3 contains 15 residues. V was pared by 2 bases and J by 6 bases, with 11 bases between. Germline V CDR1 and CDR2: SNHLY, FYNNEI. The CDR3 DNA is TGTGCCAGCAGTGAATCCCGGGACACTAATTCACCCCTCCACTTT. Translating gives CASSESRDTNSPLHF.

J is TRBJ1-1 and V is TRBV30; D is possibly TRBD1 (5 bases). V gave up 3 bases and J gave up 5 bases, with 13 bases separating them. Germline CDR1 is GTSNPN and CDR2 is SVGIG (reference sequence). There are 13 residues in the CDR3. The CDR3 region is CAWRSGVGTEAFF. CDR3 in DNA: TGTGCCTGGAGGTCGGGGGTTGGGACTGAAGCTTTCTTT.

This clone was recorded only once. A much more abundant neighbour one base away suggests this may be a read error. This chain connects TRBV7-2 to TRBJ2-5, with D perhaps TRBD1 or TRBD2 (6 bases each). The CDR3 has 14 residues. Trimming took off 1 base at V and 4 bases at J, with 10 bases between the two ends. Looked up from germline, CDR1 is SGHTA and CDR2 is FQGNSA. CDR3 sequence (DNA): TGTGCCAGCAGCTTAGTAGAGGGGGGAGAGACCCAGTACTTC. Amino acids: CASSLVEGGETQYF.

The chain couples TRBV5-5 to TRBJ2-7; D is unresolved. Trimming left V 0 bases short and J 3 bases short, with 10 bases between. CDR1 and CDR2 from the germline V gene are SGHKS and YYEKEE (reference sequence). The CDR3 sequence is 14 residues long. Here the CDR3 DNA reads TGTGCCAGCAGCTTGGCTTCAGCCTTCTACGAGCAGTACTTC. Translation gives CASSLASAFYEQYF.

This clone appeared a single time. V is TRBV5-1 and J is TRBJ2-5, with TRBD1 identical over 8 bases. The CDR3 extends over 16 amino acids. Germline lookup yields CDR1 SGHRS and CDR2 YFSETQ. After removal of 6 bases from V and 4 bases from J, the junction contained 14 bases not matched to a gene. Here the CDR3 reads CASNPRGQGGSETQYF. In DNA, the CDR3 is TGCGCCAGCAACCCCCGAGGACAGGGCGGCTCAGAGACCCAGTACTTC.

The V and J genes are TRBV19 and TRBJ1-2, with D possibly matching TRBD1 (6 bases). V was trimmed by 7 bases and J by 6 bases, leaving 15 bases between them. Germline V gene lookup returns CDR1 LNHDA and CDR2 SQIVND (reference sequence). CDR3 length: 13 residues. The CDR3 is CASTHREGNGYTF. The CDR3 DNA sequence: TGTGCCAGTACTCACAGGGAAGGAAATGGCTACACCTTC.

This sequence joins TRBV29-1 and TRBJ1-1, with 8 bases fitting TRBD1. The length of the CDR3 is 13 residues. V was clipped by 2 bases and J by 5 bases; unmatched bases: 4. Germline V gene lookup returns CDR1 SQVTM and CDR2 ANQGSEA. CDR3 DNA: TGCAGCGTTGAATCCAGGGGGCTGACTGAAGCTTTCTTT. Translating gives CSVESRGLTEAFF.

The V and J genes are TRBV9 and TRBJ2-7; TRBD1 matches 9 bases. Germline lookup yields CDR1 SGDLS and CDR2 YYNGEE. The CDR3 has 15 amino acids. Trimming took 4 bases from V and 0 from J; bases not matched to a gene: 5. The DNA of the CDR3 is TGTGCCAGCAGCAAGGGACAGGGTATCTCCTACGAGCAGTACTTC. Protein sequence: CASSKGQGISYEQYF.

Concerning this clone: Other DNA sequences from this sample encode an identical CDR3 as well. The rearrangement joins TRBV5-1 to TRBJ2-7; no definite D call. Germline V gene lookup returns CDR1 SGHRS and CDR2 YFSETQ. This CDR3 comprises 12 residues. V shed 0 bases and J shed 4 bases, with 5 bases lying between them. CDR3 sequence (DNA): TGCGCCAGCAGCTTGGTGGGTTACGAGCAGTACTTC. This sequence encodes CASSLVGYEQYF.

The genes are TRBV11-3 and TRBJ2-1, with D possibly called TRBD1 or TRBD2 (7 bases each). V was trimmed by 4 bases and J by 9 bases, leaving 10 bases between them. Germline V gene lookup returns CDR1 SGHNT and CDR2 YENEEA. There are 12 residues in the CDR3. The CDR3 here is CASSSRGGEQFF. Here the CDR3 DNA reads TGTGCCAGCAGCTCCAGGGGGGGTGAGCAGTTCTTC. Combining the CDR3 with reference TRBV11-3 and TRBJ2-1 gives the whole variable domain EAGVVQSPRYKIIEKKQPVAFWCNPISGHNTLYWYLQNLGQGPELLIRYENEEAVDDSQLPKDRFSAERLKGVDSTLKIQPAELGDSAVYLCASSSRGGEQFFGPGTRLTVL.

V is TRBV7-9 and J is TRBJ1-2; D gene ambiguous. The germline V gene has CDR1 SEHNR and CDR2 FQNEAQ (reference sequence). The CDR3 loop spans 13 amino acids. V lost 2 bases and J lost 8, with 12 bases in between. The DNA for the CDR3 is TGTGCCAGCAGCTTAATCGTTAGGGAAGGCTACACCTTC. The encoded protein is CASSLIVREGYTF.

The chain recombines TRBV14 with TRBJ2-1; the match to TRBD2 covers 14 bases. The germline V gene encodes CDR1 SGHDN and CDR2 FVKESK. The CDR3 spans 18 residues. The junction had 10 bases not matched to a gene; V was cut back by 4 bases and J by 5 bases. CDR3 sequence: CASSRGLAGGLVDNEQFF. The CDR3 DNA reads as TGTGCCAGCAGCCGCGGACTAGCGGGGGGCCTTGTGGACAATGAGCAGTTCTTC.

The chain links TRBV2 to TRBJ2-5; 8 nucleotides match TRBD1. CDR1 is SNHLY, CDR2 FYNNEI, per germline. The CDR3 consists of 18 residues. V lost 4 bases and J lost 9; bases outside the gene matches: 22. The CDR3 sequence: CASSGDTLGQAVLRAQYF. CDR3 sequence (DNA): TGTGCCAGCAGTGGGGACACCTTGGGACAGGCTGTATTAAGGGCCCAGTACTTC.

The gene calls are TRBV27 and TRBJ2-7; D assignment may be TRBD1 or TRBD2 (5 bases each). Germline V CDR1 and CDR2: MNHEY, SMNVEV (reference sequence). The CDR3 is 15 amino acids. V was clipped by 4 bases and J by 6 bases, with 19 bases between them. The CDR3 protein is CASSSYPSRDGEQYF. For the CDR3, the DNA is TGTGCCAGCAGTTCCTACCCCAGCCGGGACGGCGAGCAGTACTTC.

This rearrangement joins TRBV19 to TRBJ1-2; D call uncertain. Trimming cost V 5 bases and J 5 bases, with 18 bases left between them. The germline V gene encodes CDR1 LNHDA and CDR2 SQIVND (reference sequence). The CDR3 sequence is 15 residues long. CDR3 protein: CASSPSWGVGYGYTF. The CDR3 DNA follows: TGTGCCAGTAGTCCCAGCTGGGGAGTAGGGTATGGCTACACCTTC.

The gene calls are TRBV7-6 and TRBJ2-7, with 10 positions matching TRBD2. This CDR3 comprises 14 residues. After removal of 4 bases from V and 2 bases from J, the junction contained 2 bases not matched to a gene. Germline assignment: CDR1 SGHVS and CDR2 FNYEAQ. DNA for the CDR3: TGTGCCAGCAGCTCGGGACTAGCGCCCTACGAGCAGTACTTC. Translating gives CASSSGLAPYEQYF.

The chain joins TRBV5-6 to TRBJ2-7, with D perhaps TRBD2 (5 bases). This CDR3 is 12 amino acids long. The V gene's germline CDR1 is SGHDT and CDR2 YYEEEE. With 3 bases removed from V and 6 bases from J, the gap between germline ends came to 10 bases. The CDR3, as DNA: TGTGCCAGCAGCTCCGTAGGGAGCGAGCAGTACTTC. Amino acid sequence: CASSSVGSEQYF.

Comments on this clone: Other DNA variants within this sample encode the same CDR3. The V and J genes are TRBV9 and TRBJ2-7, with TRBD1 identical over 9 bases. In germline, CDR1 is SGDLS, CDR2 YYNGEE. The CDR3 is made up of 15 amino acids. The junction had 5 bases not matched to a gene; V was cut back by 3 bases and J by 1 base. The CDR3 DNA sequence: TGTGCCAGCAGCGCCGGGACAGGGCTTTCCTACGAGCAGTACTTC. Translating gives CASSAGTGLSYEQYF.

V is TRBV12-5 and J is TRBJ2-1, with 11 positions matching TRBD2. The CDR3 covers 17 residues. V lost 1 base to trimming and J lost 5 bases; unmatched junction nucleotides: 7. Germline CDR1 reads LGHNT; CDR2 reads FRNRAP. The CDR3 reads CASGLGTSGSINNEQFF. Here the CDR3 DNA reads TGTGCTAGTGGTTTGGGAACTAGCGGGAGTATAAACAATGAGCAGTTCTTC.

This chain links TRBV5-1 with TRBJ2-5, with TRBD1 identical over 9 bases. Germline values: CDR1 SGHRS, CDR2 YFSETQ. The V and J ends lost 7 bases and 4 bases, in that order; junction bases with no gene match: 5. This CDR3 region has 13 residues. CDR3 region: CASYRGLGETQYF. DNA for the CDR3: TGCGCCAGCTACAGGGGGCTCGGAGAGACCCAGTACTTC.

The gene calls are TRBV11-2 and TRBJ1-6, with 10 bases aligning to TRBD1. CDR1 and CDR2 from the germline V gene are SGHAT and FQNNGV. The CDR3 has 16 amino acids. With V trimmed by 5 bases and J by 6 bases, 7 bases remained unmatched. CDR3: CASSPGRDRGNSPLHF. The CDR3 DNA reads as TGTGCCAGCAGCCCGGGGCGGGACAGGGGTAATTCACCCCTCCACTTT. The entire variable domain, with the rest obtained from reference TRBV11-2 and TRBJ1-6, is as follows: EAGVAQSPRYKIIEKRQSVAFWCNPISGHATLYWYQQILGQGPKLLIQFQNNGVVDDSQLPKDRFSAERLKGVDSTLKIQPAKLEDSAVYLCASSPGRDRGNSPLHFGNGTRLTVT.

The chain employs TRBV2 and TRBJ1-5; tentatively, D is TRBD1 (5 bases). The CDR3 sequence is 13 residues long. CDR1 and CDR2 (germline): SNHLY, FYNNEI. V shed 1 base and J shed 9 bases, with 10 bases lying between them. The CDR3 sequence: CASSEDGGPPQHF. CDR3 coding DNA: TGTGCCAGCAGTGAAGACGGGGGACCGCCCCAGCATTTT.

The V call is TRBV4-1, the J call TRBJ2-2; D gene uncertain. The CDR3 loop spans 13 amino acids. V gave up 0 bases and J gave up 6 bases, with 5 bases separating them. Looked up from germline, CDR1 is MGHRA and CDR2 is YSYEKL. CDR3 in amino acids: CASSQDAAGELFF. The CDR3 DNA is TGCGCCAGCAGCCAAGATGCGGCCGGGGAGCTGTTTTTT.

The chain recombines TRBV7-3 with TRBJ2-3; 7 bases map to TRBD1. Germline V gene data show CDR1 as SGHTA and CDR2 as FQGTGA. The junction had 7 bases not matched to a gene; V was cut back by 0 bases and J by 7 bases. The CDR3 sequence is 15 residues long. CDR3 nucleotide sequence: TGTGCCAGCAGCTTAACTGGACAGGCGGAGAATACGCAGTATTTT. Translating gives CASSLTGQAENTQYF.

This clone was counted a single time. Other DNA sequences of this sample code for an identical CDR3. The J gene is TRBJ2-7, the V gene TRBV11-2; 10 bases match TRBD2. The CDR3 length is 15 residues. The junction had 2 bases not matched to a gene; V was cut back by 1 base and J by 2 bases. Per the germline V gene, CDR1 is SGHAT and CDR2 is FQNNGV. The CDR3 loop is CASSLGLAGTYEQYF. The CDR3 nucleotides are TGTGCCAGCAGCTTAGGACTAGCGGGTACCTACGAGCAGTACTTC.

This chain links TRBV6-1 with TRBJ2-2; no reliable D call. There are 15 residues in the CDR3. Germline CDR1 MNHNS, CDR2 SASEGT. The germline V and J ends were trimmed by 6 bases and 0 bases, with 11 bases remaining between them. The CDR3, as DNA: TGTGCCAGCAGCATTTGGACGGCGAACACCGGGGAGCTGTTTTTT. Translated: CASSIWTANTGELFF.

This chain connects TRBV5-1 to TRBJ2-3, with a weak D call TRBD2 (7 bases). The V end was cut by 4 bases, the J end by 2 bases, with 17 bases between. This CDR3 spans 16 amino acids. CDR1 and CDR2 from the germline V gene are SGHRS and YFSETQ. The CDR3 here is CASSPGGRADTDTQYF. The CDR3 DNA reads TGCGCCAGCAGCCCGGGGGGCAGGGCAGACACAGATACGCAGTATTTT.